This T cell receptor (beta chain) was recorded in a study of cytomegalovirus exposure and HLA in healthy donors (dated by TCRdb to the late 2010s). Looking at the study overall: An earlier analysis of 587 of the donors reported approximately 260 Gb of sequence data and 117 million unique TCR beta sequences obtained from approximately 180 million T cells. An early release that covered 500 to 800 HLA-typed donors contained about 300 gigabases of sequencing data and 85 million to 100 million unique TCR sequences. Among the roughly 390 genotyped donors, around 81% belonged to the genetic ancestry cluster associated with self-reported Caucasian donors. The study was designed to test whether signatures of past pathogen exposure could be identified by cataloging public T cell receptors. Using immunosequencing, the study profiled T cell repertoires from roughly 650 subjects and related those repertoires to cytomegalovirus serostatus. A separate validation cohort of roughly 130 different subjects was used in addition to the roughly 700-subject first cohort. To predict cytomegalovirus infection status, the study combined high-throughput TCR immunosequencing, statistical association of individual TCRs with disease status, and machine learning. In a later analysis, previously published TCR beta repertoires from 550 to 700 donors were re-analyzed and high-resolution HLA genotyping was added so that TCR occurrence patterns could be studied. Rather than using new phenotypic data, the later analysis identified candidate immune exposures from TCR beta sequences and from how often those sequences occurred across donors. To decide whether each TCR beta V gene segment behaved as functional or pseudogenic, an earlier analysis of some 580 of the donors relied on high-throughput TCR beta sequencing. Donor age, sex, ethnicity and CMV serostatus were compiled alongside the repertoire data. In a later genetic analysis, genome-wide SNP genotypes for about three fifths of the 666 donors were used, and that subset was treated as a discovery cohort. Every repertoire in the discovery cohort had been generated on one and the same sequencing platform. Both class I and class II loci were covered by HLA typing, at four-digit resolution. The number of donors typed differed by locus, with 629-630 for A, B, C, DRB1 and DQB1, around 560 for DQA1, 600 to 610 for DPA1, and around 460 for DPB1. A few DR-DQ haplotypes were handled as single units for association and clustering because linkage in the cohort was strong. Across approximately 400 genotyped donors of the cohort, an average of about 220,000 unique TCR beta nucleotide sequences per donor were sequenced, and 15% to 20% of those sequences were non-productive. What the research found in general, with its limitations: In a later analysis, most CMV-associated TCR beta chains were found to appear HLA-restricted, with HLA associations seemingly driven largely by CMV exposure. A further reported finding was that TCR beta sequences accurately predicted the HLA-A and HLA-B alleles for most subjects in the first cohort. Roughly uniform sequencing depth across donors was assumed in presence/absence analyses, although this assumption may not hold. In an earlier analysis of about 600 of the donors, most TCR beta V segments appeared in productive rearrangements about 87% or about 30% of the time, broadly matching IMGT annotations. In the study, some 160 TCR beta chains were listed as associated with cytomegalovirus. In vitro tests confirmed that a few of the cytomegalovirus-associated TCR beta chains recognize cytomegalovirus antigens. V-gene and J-gene trimming of TCR beta chains was associated with a missense DCLRE1C variant in a later genetic analysis, and the association was replicated in an independent cohort. When HLA alleles, especially DR and DQ, strongly co-occurred, TCR associations were difficult to assign to individual alleles. A cluster of highly shared sequence variants was judged likely to represent a technical artifact of the sequencing pipeline. Most TCR sequences were observed very rarely across donors, whereas some public TCRs were present in many individuals. Because counts were too low, seventeen rarely observed V segments, including chromosome 9 orphons, were excluded from the earlier analysis of a few hundred of the donors. It was suggested by the authors that the approach could potentially be generalized to other disease states and immunological phenotypes. Immune exposure information for the cohort was limited to CMV serostatus. A later analysis associated around 16,000 TCR beta sequences with specific HLA alleles at a false discovery rate of 0.05. In both the original and validation cohorts, the classifier was reported to diagnose cytomegalovirus status with high specificity and sensitivity. The cohort was sequenced for TCR beta chains only, and without alpha or paired-chain data the features that could be detected were limited. According to a later analysis, TCR association rates differed among HLA loci, with DRB1 alleles showing the most associated TCRs and HLA-C alleles showing the fewest. Some IMGT-functional V segments, including TRBV6-2 and TRBV6-3, could not be distinguished by the 87-base-pair reads and were therefore excluded. In a later analysis, HLA-associated TCR beta chains were found to be more clonally expanded and to have lower generation probabilities than equally common non-associated chains. In a later genetic analysis, fewer N-insertions in productive TCRs were reported among donors in an Asian-associated ancestry cluster than the roughly 700-donor mean. Correlated functional status among segregating V segments might be attributable to linkage disequilibrium, but an unknown experimental factor could not be ruled out. In a later analysis, several top co-occurrence clusters were reported to appear linked to parvovirus B19, influenza, CMV and Epstein-Barr virus. Because some donors lacked HLA typing at each locus, the association tests relied only on the typed subset.

V is pruned by 8 bases and J by 1 base, leaving 7 bases of the junction without a gene match. The CDR3 runs 15 amino acids, cysteine and phenylalanine included. Here the CDR3 DNA is all that survives: 45 bases in frame from base 1. CDR1 and CDR2, looked up from the germline V gene, are MDHEN and SYDVKM. Library generation was performed with the immunoSEQ multiplex PCR assay. For the multiplex PCR, a mixture combining 60 forward primers for TCR Vbeta segments and 13 reverse primers for TCR Jbeta segments was used. Amplification of the CDR3 region of rearranged TCR beta genes was performed with a multiplex PCR assay on genomic DNA. Amplified TCR beta libraries were sequenced as 87-base-pair reads on the Illumina HiSeq System. In the authors' own workflow: In a later analysis, 70 million to 95 million unique TCR beta chains were counted across the roughly 610 repertoires, and roughly 11 million of these chains were shared by at least two donors. A nearest-neighbor algorithm error-corrected the raw reads and collapsed the reads into unique sequences, merging closely related sequences to remove PCR and sequencing errors. To assign V, D and J gene segments, CDR3 sequences were aligned to IMGT reference sequences. For a sequence to be retained, at least a six-nucleotide match to both a V gene segment and a J gene segment was required. Rearrangements were classified as productive when the CDR3 lacked stop codons and remained in frame with V and J, and all other rearrangements were classified as non-productive. CDR3 was defined by IMGT convention, running from the second conserved V-encoded cysteine to the conserved J-encoded phenylalanine. Sequences without an unambiguous match to a single V gene segment were excluded from the earlier analysis of a few hundred of the donors. An earlier analysis of over 450 of the donors classified V segments as functional when productive rearrangements were above 56.7% and as segregating when the standard deviation between donors was above 5%. A statistical classification framework was built to diagnose cytomegalovirus status from the catalog of TCR beta chain sequences. In a later analysis, TCR nucleotide sequences were compared against IMGT/GENE-DB human TR gene sequences so that V and J genes could be assigned. A later analysis assigned CDR3 sequences and most-parsimonious VDJ recombination scenarios with the TCRdist pipeline. In a later analysis, each TCR beta chain was defined by its CDR3 amino acid sequence together with its V-gene family, and reads without a unique V-gene family were excluded. A later analysis removed 550 to 700 highly shared, low-generation-probability nucleotide sequences to deal with suspected cross-contamination and a sequencing artifact. A later analysis calculated a clonal expansion index for each public chain from normalized within-repertoire ranks of inferred template counts. In a later analysis, generation probabilities were computed with a VDJ recombination model fitted to out-of-frame rearrangements, and the resulting probabilities were checked against IGoR. In a later analysis, hypergeometric tests were used to score TCR-TCR, TCR-HLA and TCR-CMV co-occurrence, with a repertoire-size bias correction applied to TCR pairs. A later analysis estimated false discovery rates by permuting HLA or CMV assignments 20 times. In a later analysis, co-occurring TCRs were grouped using DBSCAN, with TCRdist sequence similarity added in when clustering inside HLA-allele-positive subsets. Repertoires with fewer than 30,000 or more than 120,000 public chains, plus five repertoires with anomalous nucleotide sharing, were excluded from co-occurrence clustering. TCRdb obtained this table from immuneACCESS and retained in-frame rearrangements with V and J assigned. These tables miss some clones; where compared with another copy, unresolved V genes account for less than half of the shortfall, and the remainder is unexplained. That table furnishes V, J and clone size, whereas the DNA furnished D and trimming. Recorded for this sample are some 150,000 clones; just under 65% of them occurred a single time. The ten largest clones add up to 6% to 8.5% of the sample.

On this clone itself: Its antigen remains undetermined. No much larger clonotype is one base removed from it; base qualities were not supplied.

The cohort comprised 670 or so healthy bone marrow donors. At the time of sampling, every cohort member was nominally healthy, though immune exposures that went unrecorded were likely present. The donor tested CMV seropositive and was one of the 289 seropositive cohort members. Every donor gave a peripheral blood sample, and the peripheral blood mononuclear cells from that sample were used for TCR beta sequencing. Genomic DNA extraction from the blood cell samples was performed with the Qiagen DNeasy Blood Extraction Kit. The clonotype was recovered from a woman aged 55-69 years in good health and CMV-seropositive. The rearranged segments are TRBV28 and TRBJ1-1; 10 middle bases align to TRBD1. What was sequenced was PBMCs. The nucleotide sequence is TGTGCCAGCCCTGGACAGGGGGGGAAGAACACTGAAGCTTTCTTT. It translates to CASPGQGGKNTEAFF. Extended through the reference TRBV28 and TRBJ1-1 proteins, this CDR3 yields the full variable domain: DVKVTQSSRYLVKRTGEKVFLECVQDMDHENMFWYRQDPGLGLRLIYFSYDVKMKEKGDIPEGYSVSREKKERFSLILESASTNQTSMYLCASPGQGGKNTEAFFGQGTRLTVV.